These T cell receptor beta chains were read from a single sample in a study of neurological immune-mediated disorders. TCRdb reprocessed the 5' RACE reads with MiXCR, giving one entry per CDR3 protein. In the table there are about 95,000 distinct CDR3 sequences, 3.5% to 4% of which are singletons. Specimen: PBMCs. The receptors were gathered from a woman in her late teens or twenties with multiple sclerosis. Each CDR3 is given with its conserved first and last residue. D genes are given only for firm matches. Clone size reads once, few, many, or a class if the clone is expanded.

CDR3 length	V gene	D gene	J gene	clone size	CDR3 protein	CDR3 DNA
13	TRBV6-6	TRBD1	TRBJ1-2	many	CASSSTGDYGYTF	TGTGCCAGCAGCTCGACAGGGGACTATGGCTACACCTTC
13	TRBV10-1	-	TRBJ2-5	many	CASSDQFQETQYF	TGCGCCAGCAGTGATCAGTTTCAAGAGACCCAGTACTTC
15	TRBV7-2	-	TRBJ2-5	many	CASSLVLAGGETQYF	TGTGCCAGCAGCTTAGTACTAGCAGGCGGAGAGACCCAGTACTTC
13	TRBV12-3/TRBV12-4	-	TRBJ1-3	many	CASSLREGNTIYF	TGTGCCAGCAGTTTGAGGGAAGGTAACACCATATATTTT
15	TRBV7-8	-	TRBJ2-5	many	CASSLVSGVTETQYF	TGTGCCAGCAGCTTAGTGTCGGGCGTAACGGAGACCCAGTACTTC
17	TRBV20-1	TRBD2	TRBJ2-1	many	CSARALLTSGSNNEQFF	TGCAGTGCTAGAGCTCTTTTGACTAGCGGGAGTAACAATGAGCAGTTCTTC
14	TRBV9	TRBD2	TRBJ2-7	many	CASSATSGNYEQYF	TGTGCCAGCAGCGCGACTAGCGGGAACTACGAGCAGTACTTC
12	TRBV20-1	TRBD2	TRBJ2-7	many	CSARGGIYEQYF	TGCAGTGCTAGGGGGGGGATCTACGAGCAGTACTTC
14	TRBV7-2	-	TRBJ2-1	many	CASSLFRVGNEQFF	TGTGCCAGCAGCTTATTCAGGGTTGGCAATGAGCAGTTCTTC
13	TRBV15	-	TRBJ2-5	many	CATSRQGKETQYF	TGTGCCACCAGCAGACAGGGCAAAGAGACCCAGTACTTC
10	TRBV10-3	-	TRBJ2-6	many	CAILGDVLTF	TGTGCCATCCTGGGGGACGTCCTGACTTTC
15	TRBV9	TRBD1	TRBJ2-5	many	CASSVEGTGGETQYF	TGTGCCAGCAGCGTAGAAGGGACAGGTGGAGAGACCCAGTACTTC
13	TRBV6-5	-	TRBJ2-3	many	CASARGRAGLQYF	TGTGCCAGCGCCCGGGGGCGGGCAGGTTTGCAGTATTTT
11	TRBV29-1	-	TRBJ1-2	many	CSVQGWDGYTF	TGCAGCGTACAGGGCTGGGATGGCTACACCTTC
17	TRBV6-6	TRBD2	TRBJ2-3	many	CASSKYQPGGVTDTQYF	TGTGCCAGCAGCAAATACCAACCCGGGGGGGTCACAGATACGCAGTATTTT
16	TRBV5-1	TRBD1	TRBJ2-3	many	CASSIGQVAGTDTQYF	TGCGCCAGCAGCATAGGACAGGTGGCGGGCACAGATACGCAGTATTTT
15	TRBV4-1	-	TRBJ1-2	many	CASSQEPGADYGYTF	TGCGCCAGCAGCCAGGAACCAGGGGCGGACTATGGCTACACCTTC
14	TRBV5-1	TRBD1	TRBJ2-7	many	CASSFIGQGSEQYF	TGCGCCAGCAGCTTCATAGGACAGGGGTCCGAGCAGTACTTC
15	TRBV5-1	-	TRBJ2-3	many	CASSPLNRGTDTQYF	TGCGCCAGCAGCCCATTAAACAGGGGCACAGATACGCAGTATTTT